The clone carrying this TCR beta chain was counted only a few times. The record originates from a study of Tregs in tolerant kidney transplant recipients. The CDR3 covers 14 residues. CDR1 is MNHEY and CDR2 is SMNVEV in the germline V gene (reference sequence). V was clipped by 2 bases and J by 6 bases, with 14 bases between them. TCRdb's table, derived via immunoSEQ multiplex PCR, lists solely in-frame clones and lacks some. The table lists 90,000 or so clones, around 94% of them singletons. The J gene is TRBJ2-7, the V gene TRBV27; the D gene is possibly TRBD1 (7 bases). Sequenced sample: CD8+ T cells from blood. The receptor comes from a human donor in good health. The CDR3 is CASSLGRGAGEQYF. Here the CDR3 DNA reads TGTGCCAGCAGTTTAGGCAGGGGGGCTGGCGAGCAGTACTTC.